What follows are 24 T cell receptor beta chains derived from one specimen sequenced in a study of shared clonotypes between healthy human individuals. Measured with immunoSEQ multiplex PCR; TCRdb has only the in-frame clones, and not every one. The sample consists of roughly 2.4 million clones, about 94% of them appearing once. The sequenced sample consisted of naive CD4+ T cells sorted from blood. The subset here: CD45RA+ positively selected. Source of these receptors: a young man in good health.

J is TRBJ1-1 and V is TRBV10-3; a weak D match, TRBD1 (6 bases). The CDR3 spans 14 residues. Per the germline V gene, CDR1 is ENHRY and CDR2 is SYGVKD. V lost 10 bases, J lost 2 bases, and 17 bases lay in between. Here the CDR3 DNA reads TGTGCCACCGCCTGGACAGCGCCAAACACTGAAGCTTTCTTT. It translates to CATAWTAPNTEAFF.

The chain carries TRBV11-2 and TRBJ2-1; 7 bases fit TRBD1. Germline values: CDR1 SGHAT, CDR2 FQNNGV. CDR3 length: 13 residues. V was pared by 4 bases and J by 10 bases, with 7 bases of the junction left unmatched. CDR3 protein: CASSSTPGQEQFF. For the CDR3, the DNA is TGTGCCAGCAGCTCTACGCCGGGACAGGAGCAGTTCTTC.

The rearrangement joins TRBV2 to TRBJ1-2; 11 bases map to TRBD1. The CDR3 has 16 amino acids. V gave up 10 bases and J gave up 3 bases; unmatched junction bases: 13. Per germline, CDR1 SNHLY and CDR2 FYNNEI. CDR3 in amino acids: CAILLGQGAGDYGYTF. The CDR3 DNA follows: TGTGCCATTTTGCTTGGACAGGGGGCCGGTGACTATGGCTACACCTTC. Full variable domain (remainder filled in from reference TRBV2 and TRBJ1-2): EPEVTQTPSHQVTQMGQEVILRCVPISNHLYFYWYRQILGQKVEFLVSFYNNEISEKSEIFDDQFSVERPDGSNFTLKIRSTKLEDSAMYFCAILLGQGAGDYGYTFGSGTRLTVV.

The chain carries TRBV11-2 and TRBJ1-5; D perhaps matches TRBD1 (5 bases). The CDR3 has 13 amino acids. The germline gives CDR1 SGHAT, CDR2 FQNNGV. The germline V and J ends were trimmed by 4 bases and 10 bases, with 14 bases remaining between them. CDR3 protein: CASSSTTGQPQHF. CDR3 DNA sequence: TGTGCCAGCAGCTCCACGACCGGACAACCCCAGCATTTT.

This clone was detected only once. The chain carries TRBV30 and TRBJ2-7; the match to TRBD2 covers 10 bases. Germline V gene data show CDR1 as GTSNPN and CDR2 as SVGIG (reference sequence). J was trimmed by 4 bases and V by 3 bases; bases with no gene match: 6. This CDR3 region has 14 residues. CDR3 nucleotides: TGTGCCTGGAGGTTCGGACTAGCGGTATACGAGCAGTACTTC. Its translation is CAWRFGLAVYEQYF.

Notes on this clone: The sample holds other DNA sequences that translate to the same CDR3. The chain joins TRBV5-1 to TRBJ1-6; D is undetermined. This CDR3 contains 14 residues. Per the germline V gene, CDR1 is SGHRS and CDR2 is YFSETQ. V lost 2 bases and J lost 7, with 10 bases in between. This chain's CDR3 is CASSLVGENSPLHF. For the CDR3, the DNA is TGCGCCAGCAGCTTAGTGGGAGAGAATTCACCCCTCCACTTT.

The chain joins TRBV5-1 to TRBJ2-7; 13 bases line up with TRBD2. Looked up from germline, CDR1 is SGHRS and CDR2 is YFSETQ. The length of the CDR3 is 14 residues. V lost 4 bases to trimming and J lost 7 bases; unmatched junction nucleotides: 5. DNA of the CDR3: TGCGCCAGCAGCGCCGGACTAGCGGGGGTTGAGCAGTACTTC. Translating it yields CASSAGLAGVEQYF.

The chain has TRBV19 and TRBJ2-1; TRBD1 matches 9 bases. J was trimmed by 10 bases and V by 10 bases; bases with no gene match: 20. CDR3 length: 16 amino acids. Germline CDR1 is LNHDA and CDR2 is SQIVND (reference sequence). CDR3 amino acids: CAIPDSEDRGDDEQFF. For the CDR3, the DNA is TGTGCCATCCCAGACTCGGAGGACAGGGGAGACGACGAGCAGTTCTTC.

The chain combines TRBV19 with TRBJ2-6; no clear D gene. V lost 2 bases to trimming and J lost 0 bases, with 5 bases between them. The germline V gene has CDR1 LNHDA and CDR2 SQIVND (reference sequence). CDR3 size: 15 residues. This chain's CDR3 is CASSIKYSGANVLTF. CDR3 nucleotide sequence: TGTGCCAGTAGTATAAAGTACTCTGGGGCCAACGTCCTGACTTTC.

CDR3 region: CASSQGRDEQYF. As DNA, the CDR3 is TGTGCCAGCAGCCAGGGCAGGGACGAGCAGTACTTC. The chain recombines TRBV11-1 with TRBJ2-7, with D possibly matching TRBD1 (5 bases). The CDR3 spans 12 residues. CDR1 is SGHAT and CDR2 is FQDESV in the germline V gene (reference sequence). Trimming left V 5 bases short and J 5 bases short, with 10 bases between. The complete variable domain, with remaining parts taken from reference TRBV11-1 and TRBJ2-7, reads EAEVAQSPRYKITEKSQAVAFWCDPISGHATLYWYRQILGQGPELLVQFQDESVVDDSQLPKDRFSAERLKGVDSTLKIQPAELGDSAMYLCASSQGRDEQYFGPGTRLTVT.

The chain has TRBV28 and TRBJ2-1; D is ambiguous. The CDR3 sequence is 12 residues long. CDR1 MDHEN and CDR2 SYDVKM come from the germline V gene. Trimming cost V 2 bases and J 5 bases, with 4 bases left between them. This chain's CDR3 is CASSLRDNEQFF. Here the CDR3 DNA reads TGTGCCAGCAGTTTAAGGGACAATGAGCAGTTCTTC. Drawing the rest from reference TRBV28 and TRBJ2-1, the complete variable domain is DVKVTQSSRYLVKRTGEKVFLECVQDMDHENMFWYRQDPGLGLRLIYFSYDVKMKEKGDIPEGYSVSREKKERFSLILESASTNQTSMYLCASSLRDNEQFFGPGTRLTVL.

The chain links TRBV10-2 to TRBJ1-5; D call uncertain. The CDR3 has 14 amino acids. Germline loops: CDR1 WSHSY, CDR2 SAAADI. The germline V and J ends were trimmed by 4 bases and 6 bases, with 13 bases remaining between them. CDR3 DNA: TGCGCCAGCAGTGGAGACGGCACGGGTCAGCCCCAGCATTTT. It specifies CASSGDGTGQPQHF.

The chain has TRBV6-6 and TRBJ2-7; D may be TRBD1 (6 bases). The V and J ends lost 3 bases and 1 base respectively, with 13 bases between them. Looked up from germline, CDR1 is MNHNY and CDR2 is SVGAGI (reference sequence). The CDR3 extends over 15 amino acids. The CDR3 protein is CASSYPGQLSYEQYF. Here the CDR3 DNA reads TGTGCCAGCAGTTATCCCGGACAGCTATCCTACGAGCAGTACTTC.

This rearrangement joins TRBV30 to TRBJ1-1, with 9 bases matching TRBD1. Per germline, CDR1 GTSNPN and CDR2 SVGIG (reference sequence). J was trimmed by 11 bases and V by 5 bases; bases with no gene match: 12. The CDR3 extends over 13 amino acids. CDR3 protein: CAWRGGQGRWAFF. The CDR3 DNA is TGTGCCTGGCGCGGGGGACAGGGACGTTGGGCTTTCTTT.

In nucleotides, the CDR3 is TGTGCCAGCCGACTAGCGGGAGACCCCTACAATGAGCAGTTCTTC. Its translation is CASRLAGDPYNEQFF. V usage is TRBV6-1 and J usage is TRBJ2-1; TRBD2 matches 12 bases. This CDR3 contains 15 residues. Germline V lookup: CDR1 MNHNS, CDR2 SASEGT. V gave up 8 bases and J gave up 2 bases; unmatched junction bases: 4.

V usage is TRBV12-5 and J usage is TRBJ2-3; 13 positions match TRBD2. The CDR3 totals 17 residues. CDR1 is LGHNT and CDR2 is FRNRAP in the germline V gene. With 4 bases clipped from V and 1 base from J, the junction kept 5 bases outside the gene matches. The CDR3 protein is CASGWGLAGLGTDTQYF. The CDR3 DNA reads TGTGCTAGTGGTTGGGGACTAGCGGGATTGGGCACAGATACGCAGTATTTT.

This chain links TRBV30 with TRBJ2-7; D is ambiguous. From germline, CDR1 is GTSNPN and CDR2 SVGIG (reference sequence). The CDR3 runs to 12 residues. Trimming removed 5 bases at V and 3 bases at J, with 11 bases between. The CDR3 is CAWGPVNYEQYF. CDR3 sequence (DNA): TGTGCCTGGGGCCCGGTGAACTACGAGCAGTACTTC.

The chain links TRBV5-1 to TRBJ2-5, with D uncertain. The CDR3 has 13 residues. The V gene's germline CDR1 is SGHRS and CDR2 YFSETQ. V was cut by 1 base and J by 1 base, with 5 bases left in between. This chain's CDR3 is CASSLLIQETQYF. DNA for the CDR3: TGCGCCAGCAGCTTGCTAATCCAAGAGACCCAGTACTTC.

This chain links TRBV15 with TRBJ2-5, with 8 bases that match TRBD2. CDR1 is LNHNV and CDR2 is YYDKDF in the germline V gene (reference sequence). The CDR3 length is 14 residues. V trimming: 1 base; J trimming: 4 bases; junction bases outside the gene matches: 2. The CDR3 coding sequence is TGTGCCACCAGCAGAGTTGCGGGGGGAGAGACCCAGTACTTC. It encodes CATSRVAGGETQYF.

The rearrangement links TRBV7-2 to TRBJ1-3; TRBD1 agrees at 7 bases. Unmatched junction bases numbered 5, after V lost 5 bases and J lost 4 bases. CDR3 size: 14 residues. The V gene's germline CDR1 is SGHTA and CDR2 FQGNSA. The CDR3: CASSRDRVGNTIYF. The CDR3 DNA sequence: TGTGCCAGCAGCCGCGACAGGGTCGGAAACACCATATATTTT.

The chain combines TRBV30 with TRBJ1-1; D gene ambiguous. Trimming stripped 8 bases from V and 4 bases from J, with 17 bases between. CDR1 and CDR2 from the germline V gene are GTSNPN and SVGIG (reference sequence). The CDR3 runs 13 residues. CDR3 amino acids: CARRTEMGTEAFF. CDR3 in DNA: TGTGCCCGAAGGACGGAGATGGGCACTGAAGCTTTCTTT.

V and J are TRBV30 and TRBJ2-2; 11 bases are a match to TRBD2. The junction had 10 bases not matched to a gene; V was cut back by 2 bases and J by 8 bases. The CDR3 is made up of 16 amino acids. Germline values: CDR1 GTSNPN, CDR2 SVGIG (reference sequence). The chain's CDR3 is CAWSIRSGRAAGELFF. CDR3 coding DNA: TGTGCCTGGAGTATCCGTAGCGGGAGGGCGGCTGGGGAGCTGTTTTTT.

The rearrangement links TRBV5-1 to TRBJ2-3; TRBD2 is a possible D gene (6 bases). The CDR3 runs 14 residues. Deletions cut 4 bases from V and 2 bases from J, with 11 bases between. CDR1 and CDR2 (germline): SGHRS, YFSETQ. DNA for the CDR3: TGCGCCAGCAGCGGGGGACTTATCACAGATACGCAGTATTTT. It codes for CASSGGLITDTQYF.

The CDR3 region has the DNA TGTGCCAGCAGTTTGTGGAGGGACACTGAAGCTTTCTTT. Translated: CASSLWRDTEAFF. V usage is TRBV28 and J usage is TRBJ1-1; D is uncertain. Trimming took 3 bases from V and 3 from J, leaving 8 bases between them. The germline V gene has CDR1 MDHEN and CDR2 SYDVKM. CDR3 length: 13 amino acids.